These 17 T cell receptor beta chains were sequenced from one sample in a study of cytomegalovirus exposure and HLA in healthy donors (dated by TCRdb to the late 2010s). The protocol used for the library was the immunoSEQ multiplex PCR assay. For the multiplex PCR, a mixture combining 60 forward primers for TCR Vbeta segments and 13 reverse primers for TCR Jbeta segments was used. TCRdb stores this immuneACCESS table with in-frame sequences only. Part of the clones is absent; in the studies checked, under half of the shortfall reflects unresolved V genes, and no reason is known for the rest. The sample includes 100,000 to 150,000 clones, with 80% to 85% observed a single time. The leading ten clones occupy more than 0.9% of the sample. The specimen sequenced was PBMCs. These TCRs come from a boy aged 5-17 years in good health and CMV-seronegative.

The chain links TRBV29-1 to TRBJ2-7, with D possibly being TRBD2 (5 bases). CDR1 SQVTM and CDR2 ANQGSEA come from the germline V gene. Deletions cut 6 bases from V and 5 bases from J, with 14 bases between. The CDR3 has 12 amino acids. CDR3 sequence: CSVAEFGDEQYF. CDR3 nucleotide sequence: TGCAGCGTGGCGGAGTTCGGGGACGAGCAGTACTTC.

CDR3 sequence: CASSLLTTNYGYTF. As DNA, the CDR3 is TGTGCCAGCAGCTTGTTAACAACTAACTATGGCTACACCTTC. The chain couples TRBV7-9 to TRBJ1-2; no clear D. With 3 bases removed from V and 0 bases from J, the gap between germline ends came to 8 bases. The CDR3 length is 14 residues. Per germline, CDR1 SEHNR and CDR2 FQNEAQ (reference sequence).

The CDR3 region is CSVVDRLYEQYF. The DNA of the CDR3 is TGCAGCGTTGTCGACAGACTCTACGAGCAGTACTTC. V and J are TRBV29-1 and TRBJ2-7, with a weak D call TRBD1 (5 bases). This CDR3 has 12 residues. Trimming took off 4 bases at V and 3 bases at J, with 10 bases between the two ends. The V gene's germline CDR1 is SQVTM and CDR2 ANQGSEA.

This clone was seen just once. CDR3 bases: TGTGCCAGCAGCGGACTAGCCGCCGGGGAGCTGTTTTTT. The encoded protein is CASSGLAAGELFF. The rearrangement joins TRBV9 to TRBJ2-2; TRBD2 aligns across 7 bases. The CDR3 is 13 residues long. The trim removed 3 bases at V and 6 bases at J, leaving 2 bases unmatched. Germline CDR1 and CDR2: SGDLS and YYNGEE.

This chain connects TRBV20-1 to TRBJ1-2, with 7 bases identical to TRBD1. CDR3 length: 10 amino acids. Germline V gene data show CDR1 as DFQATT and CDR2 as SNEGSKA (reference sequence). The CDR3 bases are TGCAGCACAGGGGAACGTGGCTACACCTTC. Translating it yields CSTGERGYTF.

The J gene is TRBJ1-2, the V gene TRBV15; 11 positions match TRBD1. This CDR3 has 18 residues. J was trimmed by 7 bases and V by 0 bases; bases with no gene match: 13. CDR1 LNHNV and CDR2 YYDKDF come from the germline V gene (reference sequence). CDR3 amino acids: CATSRDFSGTGGSGGYTF. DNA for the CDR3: TGTGCCACCAGCAGAGATTTTTCCGGGACAGGGGGAAGTGGTGGCTACACCTTC.

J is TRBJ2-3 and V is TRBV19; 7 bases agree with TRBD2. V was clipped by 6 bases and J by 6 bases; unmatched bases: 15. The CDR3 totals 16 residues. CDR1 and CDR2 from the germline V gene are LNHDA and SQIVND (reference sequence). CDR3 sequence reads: CASSDLVGLRGDTQYF. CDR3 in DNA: TGTGCCAGTAGCGATCTTGTGGGACTACGGGGCGATACGCAGTATTTT.

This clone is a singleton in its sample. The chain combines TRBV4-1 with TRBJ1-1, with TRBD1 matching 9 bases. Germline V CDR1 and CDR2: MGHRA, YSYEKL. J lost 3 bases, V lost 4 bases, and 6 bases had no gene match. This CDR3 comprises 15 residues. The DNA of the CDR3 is TGCGCCAGCAGCCCCTTGGGGGACAGGGACACTGAAGCTTTCTTT. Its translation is CASSPLGDRDTEAFF.

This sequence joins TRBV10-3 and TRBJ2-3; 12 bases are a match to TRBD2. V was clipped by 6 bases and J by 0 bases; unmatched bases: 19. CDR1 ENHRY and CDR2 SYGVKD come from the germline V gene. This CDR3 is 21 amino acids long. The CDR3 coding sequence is TGTGCCATCAGCGCGACTAGCGGGAGAGAAAAGTGGCGGTCTAGCACAGATACGCAGTATTTT. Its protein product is CAISATSGREKWRSSTDTQYF.

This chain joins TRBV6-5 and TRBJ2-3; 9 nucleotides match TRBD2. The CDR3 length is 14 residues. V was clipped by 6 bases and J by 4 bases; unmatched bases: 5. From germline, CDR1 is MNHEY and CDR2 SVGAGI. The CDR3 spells CASRFSGSADTQYF. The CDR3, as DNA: TGTGCCAGCAGATTTAGCGGGAGCGCAGATACGCAGTATTTT.

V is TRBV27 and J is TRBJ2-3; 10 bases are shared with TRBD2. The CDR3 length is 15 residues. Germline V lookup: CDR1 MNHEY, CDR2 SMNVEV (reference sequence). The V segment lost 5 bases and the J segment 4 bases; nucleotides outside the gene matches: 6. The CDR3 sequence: CASSASGSPADTQYF. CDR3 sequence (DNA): TGTGCCAGCAGTGCTAGCGGGAGTCCCGCAGATACGCAGTATTTT.

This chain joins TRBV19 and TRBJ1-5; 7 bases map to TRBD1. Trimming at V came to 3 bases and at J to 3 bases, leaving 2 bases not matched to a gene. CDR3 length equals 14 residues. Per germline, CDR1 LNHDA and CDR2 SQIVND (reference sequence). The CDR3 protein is CASSIGTANQPQHF. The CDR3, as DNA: TGTGCCAGTAGTATCGGGACAGCCAATCAGCCCCAGCATTTT.

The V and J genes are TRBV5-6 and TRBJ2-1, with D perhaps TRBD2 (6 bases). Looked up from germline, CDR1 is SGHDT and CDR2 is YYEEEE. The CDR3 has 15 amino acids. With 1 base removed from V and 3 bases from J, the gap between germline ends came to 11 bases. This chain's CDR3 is CASSLRLAVYNEQFF. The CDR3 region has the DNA TGTGCCAGCAGCTTGAGATTAGCGGTCTACAATGAGCAGTTCTTC.

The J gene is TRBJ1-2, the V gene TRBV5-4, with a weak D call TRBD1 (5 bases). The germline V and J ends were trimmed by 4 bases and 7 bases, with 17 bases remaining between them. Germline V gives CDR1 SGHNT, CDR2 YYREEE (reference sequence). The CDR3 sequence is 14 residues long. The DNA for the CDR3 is TGTGCCAGCAGCCCGTGGGGCCCGACGATTGGCTACACCTTC. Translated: CASSPWGPTIGYTF.

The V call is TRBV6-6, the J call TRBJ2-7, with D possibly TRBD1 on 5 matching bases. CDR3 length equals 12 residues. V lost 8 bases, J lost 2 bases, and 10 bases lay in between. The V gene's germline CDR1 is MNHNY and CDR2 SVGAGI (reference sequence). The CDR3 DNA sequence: TGTGCCAGCGGAGCAGGGCCCTACGAGCAGTACTTC. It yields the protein CASGAGPYEQYF.

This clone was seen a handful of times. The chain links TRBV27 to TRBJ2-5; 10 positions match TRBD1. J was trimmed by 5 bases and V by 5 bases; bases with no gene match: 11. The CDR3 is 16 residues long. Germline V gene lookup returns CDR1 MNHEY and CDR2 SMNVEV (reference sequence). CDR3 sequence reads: CASSRTSVGQGETQYF. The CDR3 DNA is TGTGCCAGCAGTCGTACCTCAGTGGGACAGGGGGAGACCCAGTACTTC.

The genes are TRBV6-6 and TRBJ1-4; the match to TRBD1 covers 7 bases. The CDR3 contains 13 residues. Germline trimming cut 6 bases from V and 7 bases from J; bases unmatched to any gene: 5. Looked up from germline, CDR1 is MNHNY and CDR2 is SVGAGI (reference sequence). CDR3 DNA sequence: TGTGCCAGCAGGGAAGACAGGGCTGAAAAACTGTTTTTT. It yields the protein CASREDRAEKLFF.